These 30 T cell receptor beta chains were sequenced from one sample in a study of cytomegalovirus exposure and HLA in healthy donors. Primers included in the PCR were 60 Vbeta and 13 Jbeta primers. Repertoires were generated with immunoSEQ multiplex PCR, while TCRdb's copy carries only in-frame clones and drops some. The table records over 150,000 clones, 84% of them present only once. Sequencing was performed on PBMCs. These receptor sequences come from a girl aged 5 to 17 in good health and CMV-seropositive.

The gene calls are TRBV2 and TRBJ1-2; 9 bases map to TRBD1. This CDR3 is built from 14 residues. Germline-derived CDR1 and CDR2 are SNHLY and FYNNEI. The ends lost 7 bases at V and 7 bases at J; junction bases unmatched: 10. CDR3 amino acids: CASTFTGGLGGYTF. Here the CDR3 DNA reads TGTGCCAGCACTTTCACAGGGGGCCTCGGTGGCTACACCTTC. Full variable domain (outside the CDR3, taken from reference TRBV2 and TRBJ1-2): EPEVTQTPSHQVTQMGQEVILRCVPISNHLYFYWYRQILGQKVEFLVSFYNNEISEKSEIFDDQFSVERPDGSNFTLKIRSTKLEDSAMYFCASTFTGGLGGYTFGSGTRLTVV.

This clone was observed once. The J gene is TRBJ2-1, the V gene TRBV30; D not certain. The CDR3 extends over 11 amino acids. The V end lost 5 bases, the J end lost 3 bases, and 5 bases lay between the germline ends. The germline V gene has CDR1 GTSNPN and CDR2 SVGIG (reference sequence). The DNA of the CDR3 is TGTGCCTGGCAGGACTACAATGAGCAGTTCTTC. This encodes CAWQDYNEQFF.

This chain connects TRBV28 to TRBJ2-7, with 7 bases fitting TRBD2. The CDR3 is 15 residues long. Per germline, CDR1 MDHEN and CDR2 SYDVKM. The ends lost 6 bases at V and 3 bases at J; junction bases unmatched: 11. The CDR3 loop reads CASSSSGTILYEQYF. Here the CDR3 DNA reads TGTGCCAGCAGCTCTTCCGGGACTATCCTCTACGAGCAGTACTTC. Drawing the rest from reference TRBV28 and TRBJ2-7, the complete variable domain is DVKVTQSSRYLVKRTGEKVFLECVQDMDHENMFWYRQDPGLGLRLIYFSYDVKMKEKGDIPEGYSVSREKKERFSLILESASTNQTSMYLCASSSSGTILYEQYFGPGTRLTVT.

This chain links TRBV2 with TRBJ1-5; D is uncertain. Germline CDR1 is SNHLY and CDR2 is FYNNEI. Trimming left V 4 bases short and J 3 bases short, with 7 bases between. This CDR3 comprises 13 residues. The CDR3 spells CASSGWANQPQHF. CDR3 DNA: TGTGCCAGCAGTGGGTGGGCCAATCAGCCCCAGCATTTT.

The chain joins TRBV27 to TRBJ1-1; the D gene is possibly TRBD1 (5 bases). The CDR3 totals 12 residues. V was shortened by 10 bases and J by 8 bases, with 17 bases between the two germline ends. Germline V gives CDR1 MNHEY, CDR2 SMNVEV (reference sequence). The CDR3 nucleotides are TGTGCCACCGAACAGGCATGGGGAGAAGCTTTCTTT. The encoded protein is CATEQAWGEAFF.

J is TRBJ2-1 and V is TRBV18; 8 bases match TRBD2. This CDR3 comprises 15 residues. The germline V gene has CDR1 KGHSH and CDR2 LQKENI. After removal of 3 bases from V and 4 bases from J, the junction contained 5 bases not matched to a gene. CDR3 loop: CASSPNSGEYNEQFF. The CDR3 DNA follows: TGTGCCAGCTCACCGAATAGCGGGGAGTACAATGAGCAGTTCTTC.

The rearrangement joins TRBV19 to TRBJ1-2; the match to TRBD1 covers 7 bases. CDR1 and CDR2 (germline): LNHDA, SQIVND (reference sequence). J lost 4 bases, V lost 8 bases, and 19 bases had no gene match. This CDR3 has 17 amino acids. The CDR3: CASVDRGQTLGLYGYTF. The CDR3 DNA sequence: TGTGCCAGTGTAGACCGGGGACAGACGCTCGGCCTCTATGGCTACACCTTC. Full variable domain (outside the CDR3, taken from reference TRBV19 and TRBJ1-2): DGGITQSPKYLFRKEGQNVTLSCEQNLNHDAMYWYRQDPGQGLRLIYYSQIVNDFQKGDIAEGYSVSREKKESFPLTVTSAQKNPTAFYLCASVDRGQTLGLYGYTFGSGTRLTVV.

V is TRBV11-3 and J is TRBJ2-1; 8 positions agree with TRBD2. J gave up 9 bases and V 0 bases, and 7 bases lay outside the gene matches. The CDR3 is made up of 15 amino acids. Germline assignment: CDR1 SGHNT and CDR2 YENEEA. In nucleotides, the CDR3 is TGTGCCAGCAGCTTAGATACCGGGGGGGGCAGTGAGCAGTTCTTC. Its protein product is CASSLDTGGGSEQFF. The whole variable domain, remainder taken from reference TRBV11-3 and TRBJ2-1, is EAGVVQSPRYKIIEKKQPVAFWCNPISGHNTLYWYLQNLGQGPELLIRYENEEAVDDSQLPKDRFSAERLKGVDSTLKIQPAELGDSAVYLCASSLDTGGGSEQFFGPGTRLTVL.

V is TRBV6-4 and J is TRBJ2-5; TRBD2 matches at 8 bases. V gave up 5 bases and J gave up 3 bases; unmatched junction bases: 8. Germline V gives CDR1 MRHNA, CDR2 SNTAGT. The CDR3 length is 15 residues. In DNA, the CDR3 is TGTGCCAGCAGTCGGGCGAGCGGGGGAGAAGAGACCCAGTACTTC. Protein product: CASSRASGGEETQYF.

The J gene is TRBJ2-5, the V gene TRBV9; D unresolved. The closer fit of TRBJ2-7 to the DNA end suggests the J call may be wrong. The CDR3 is 14 amino acids. In germline, CDR1 is SGDLS, CDR2 YYNGEE. For the CDR3, the DNA is TGTGCCAGCAGCGTAGGTAAGAGCTCCTACGAGCAGTACTTC. It specifies CASSVGKSSYEQYF.

The chain employs TRBV19 and TRBJ2-3, with unresolved D. Germline V lookup: CDR1 LNHDA, CDR2 SQIVND (reference sequence). The V end lost 1 base, the J end lost 2 bases, and 7 bases lay between the germline ends. CDR3 length: 14 residues. The CDR3 sequence: CASSIGSNTDTQYF. The CDR3 nucleotides read TGTGCCAGTAGTATAGGTAGCAACACAGATACGCAGTATTTT.

The chain combines TRBV9 with TRBJ2-5; possibly TRBD2 for D (6 bases). With 0 bases removed from V and 7 bases from J, the gap between germline ends came to 16 bases. Germline V CDR1 and CDR2: SGDLS, YYNGEE. The CDR3 consists of 15 residues. The CDR3: CASSVGGAGSGTQYF. CDR3 nucleotides: TGTGCCAGCAGCGTAGGAGGGGCGGGTAGCGGGACCCAGTACTTC.

The rearrangement joins TRBV4-1 to TRBJ2-2; the D gene is possibly TRBD1 (5 bases). V was pared by 4 bases and J by 5 bases, with 14 bases between. Germline V gene lookup returns CDR1 MGHRA and CDR2 YSYEKL. This CDR3 is 15 amino acids long. The CDR3 loop reads CASSPAAGYTGELFF. The CDR3 nucleotides are TGCGCCAGCAGCCCAGCCGCAGGGTATACCGGGGAGCTGTTTTTT.

J is TRBJ2-1 and V is TRBV13, with D perhaps matching TRBD2 (11 bases). The V and J ends lost 6 bases and 10 bases respectively, with 28 bases between them. Germline V gene lookup returns CDR1 PRHDT and CDR2 FYEKMQ (reference sequence). This CDR3 comprises 17 residues. CDR3 sequence: CASRDRGRLAGGGEQFF. The CDR3 DNA is TGTGCCAGCAGAGACAGGGGGCGGCTAGCGGGGGGTGGCGAGCAGTTCTTC.

V usage is TRBV7-9 and J usage is TRBJ1-5; 12 positions agree with TRBD1. This CDR3 is built from 17 residues. V was clipped by 4 bases and J by 3 bases; unmatched bases: 7. Looked up from germline, CDR1 is SEHNR and CDR2 is FQNEAQ (reference sequence). The CDR3 reads CASSSTGQGAYNQPQHF. As DNA, the CDR3 is TGTGCCAGCAGCTCCACGGGACAGGGGGCGTACAATCAGCCCCAGCATTTT.

V usage is TRBV11-3 and J usage is TRBJ2-5; a possible D gene is TRBD2 (5 bases). V gave up 1 base and J gave up 0 bases, with 6 bases separating them. The CDR3 is made up of 14 amino acids. Germline CDR1 SGHNT, CDR2 YENEEA. The CDR3 is CASSLGRYQETQYF. The CDR3 DNA reads as TGTGCCAGCAGCTTAGGGAGGTACCAAGAGACCCAGTACTTC. The full variable domain, its missing parts supplied by reference TRBV11-3 and TRBJ2-5, is EAGVVQSPRYKIIEKKQPVAFWCNPISGHNTLYWYLQNLGQGPELLIRYENEEAVDDSQLPKDRFSAERLKGVDSTLKIQPAELGDSAVYLCASSLGRYQETQYFGPGTRLLVL.

This clone was picked up a small number of times. This chain joins TRBV29-1 and TRBJ2-5; 7 bases line up with TRBD2. Losses at the gene ends were 5 bases for V and 4 bases for J; bases not matched to a gene: 4. CDR1 and CDR2 from the germline V gene are SQVTM and ANQGSEA. The CDR3 contains 12 residues. The DNA of the CDR3 is TGCAGCGTTCGAGGGGAGGGAGAGACCCAGTACTTC. Its protein is CSVRGEGETQYF. Together with reference TRBV29-1 and TRBJ2-5, the CDR3 gives the full variable domain: SAVISQKPSRDICQRGTSLTIQCQVDSQVTMMFWYRQQPGQSLTLIATANQGSEATYESGFVIDKFPISRPNLTFSTLTVSNMSPEDSSIYLCSVRGEGETQYFGPGTRLLVL.

V is TRBV11-2 and J is TRBJ1-1; D gene uncertain. This CDR3 contains 12 residues. Germline V gene lookup returns CDR1 SGHAT and CDR2 FQNNGV. The germline V and J ends were trimmed by 5 bases and 12 bases, with 16 bases remaining between them. The CDR3 reads CASSTTGPSTFF. The CDR3 region has the DNA TGTGCCAGCAGCACCACCGGTCCCTCAACTTTCTTT.

The rearrangement links TRBV11-1 to TRBJ2-1; D gene unclear. CDR1 is SGHAT and CDR2 is FQDESV in the germline V gene (reference sequence). Trimming left V 7 bases short and J 7 bases short, with 11 bases between. This CDR3 comprises 12 residues. The CDR3 here is CASTTDLNEQFF. In DNA, the CDR3 is TGTGCCAGCACCACAGATTTGAATGAGCAGTTCTTC.

The chain is built from TRBV7-3 and TRBJ2-7; 10 nucleotides agree with TRBD2. CDR3 length: 16 amino acids. The V gene's germline CDR1 is SGHTA and CDR2 FQGTGA. After removal of 1 base from V and 2 bases from J, the junction contained 5 bases not matched to a gene. Here the CDR3 reads CASSLNPAGGTYEQYF. CDR3 sequence (DNA): TGTGCCAGCAGCTTAAATCCAGCGGGGGGGACCTACGAGCAGTACTTC. Using reference TRBV7-3 and TRBJ2-7 for the parts outside the CDR3, the full variable domain is GAGVSQTPSNKVTEKGKYVELRCDPISGHTALYWYRQSLGQGPEFLIYFQGTGAADDSGLPNDRFFAVRPEGSVSTLKIQRTERGDSAVYLCASSLNPAGGTYEQYFGPGTRLTVT.

The chain links TRBV27 to TRBJ2-3; TRBD2 aligns across 8 bases. The length of the CDR3 is 14 residues. Germline CDR1 MNHEY, CDR2 SMNVEV (reference sequence). With V trimmed by 5 bases and J by 1 base, 2 bases remained unmatched. CDR3 DNA: TGTGCCAGCAGTCAAGCGGGGGGCACAGATACGCAGTATTTT. The encoded protein is CASSQAGGTDTQYF.

The V gene is TRBV15, the J gene TRBJ1-2; 10 nucleotides line up with TRBD1. Unmatched junction bases numbered 3, after V lost 3 bases and J lost 5 bases. Germline values: CDR1 LNHNV, CDR2 YYDKDF (reference sequence). CDR3 length: 14 amino acids. The chain's CDR3 is CATSREDRGYGYTF. The CDR3 nucleotides are TGTGCCACCAGCAGGGAGGACAGGGGGTATGGCTACACCTTC.

This chain uses TRBV19 with TRBJ1-1; a weak D match, TRBD1 (6 bases). This CDR3 has 14 amino acids. Germline CDR1 reads LNHDA; CDR2 reads SQIVND (reference sequence). Between the trimmed V and J ends, which lost 6 bases and 2 bases, there was a span of 13 bases. CDR3 region: CASRPQGVNTEAFF. The CDR3 nucleotides read TGTGCCAGTAGGCCACAGGGCGTCAACACTGAAGCTTTCTTT.

The gene calls are TRBV5-5 and TRBJ1-4; TRBD1 matches at 8 bases. This CDR3 contains 15 residues. Germline V gene data show CDR1 as SGHKS and CDR2 as YYEKEE (reference sequence). V shed 4 bases and J 3 bases; nucleotides not matched to a gene: 5. The CDR3, as DNA: TGTGCCAGCAGCCCGCAGGGGGCGGCTAATGAAAAACTGTTTTTT. This codes for CASSPQGAANEKLFF.

The chain has TRBV4-1 and TRBJ1-4; D not resolved. In germline, CDR1 is MGHRA, CDR2 YSYEKL. There are 17 residues in the CDR3. V lost 1 base to trimming and J lost 8 bases, with 20 bases between them. The CDR3 reads CASSQVGGSFGVEKLFF. The CDR3 DNA follows: TGCGCCAGCAGCCAAGTCGGAGGGAGTTTCGGAGTCGAAAAACTGTTTTTT.

V is TRBV5-1 and J is TRBJ2-1, with TRBD1 identical over 9 bases. The length of the CDR3 is 15 residues. The germline V gene has CDR1 SGHRS and CDR2 YFSETQ. V gave up 3 bases and J gave up 7 bases; unmatched junction bases: 8. The CDR3 reads CASSSAGTGPNEQFF. Written as DNA, the CDR3 is TGCGCCAGCAGCTCGGCCGGGACAGGGCCTAATGAGCAGTTCTTC. The full variable domain, with the rest looked up from reference TRBV5-1 and TRBJ2-1, is KAGVTQTPRYLIKTRGQQVTLSCSPISGHRSVSWYQQTPGQGLQFLFEYFSETQRNKGNFPGRFSGRQFSNSRSEMNVSTLELGDSALYLCASSSAGTGPNEQFFGPGTRLTVL.

The chain couples TRBV6-6 to TRBJ1-6; tentative D call: TRBD1 (5 bases). The CDR3 extends over 14 amino acids. V lost 6 bases and J 7 bases, leaving 13 bases between the germline ends. Germline V CDR1 and CDR2: MNHNY, SVGAGI (reference sequence). The CDR3 DNA sequence: TGTGCCAGCAGGGAGACAGTTTCCAATTCACCCCTCCACTTT. Its translation is CASRETVSNSPLHF.

This chain links TRBV5-1 with TRBJ1-3, with D unclear. V lost 0 bases, J lost 1 base, and 5 bases lay in between. The germline V gene has CDR1 SGHRS and CDR2 YFSETQ. There are 14 residues in the CDR3. CDR3 nucleotides: TGCGCCAGCAGCTTGGGCACATCTGGAAACACCATATATTTT. This sequence encodes CASSLGTSGNTIYF.

This clone was seen a single time. The chain combines TRBV7-6 with TRBJ1-3; D gene unclear. CDR3 length equals 13 residues. V was pared by 4 bases and J by 2 bases, with 6 bases between. Germline CDR1 and CDR2: SGHVS and FNYEAQ. In DNA, the CDR3 is TGTGCCAGCAGCTCCTCCCCTGGAAACACCATATATTTT. It translates to CASSSSPGNTIYF.

This clone was observed a few times. The rearrangement links TRBV11-3 to TRBJ2-7; D may be TRBD2 (6 bases). Trimming removed 5 bases at V and 4 bases at J, with 21 bases between. Germline V lookup: CDR1 SGHNT, CDR2 YENEEA. The CDR3 extends over 16 amino acids. The CDR3 loop is CASSPLARTTIYEQYF. The CDR3 nucleotides read TGTGCCAGCAGCCCCCTAGCACGGACTACCATTTACGAGCAGTACTTC.